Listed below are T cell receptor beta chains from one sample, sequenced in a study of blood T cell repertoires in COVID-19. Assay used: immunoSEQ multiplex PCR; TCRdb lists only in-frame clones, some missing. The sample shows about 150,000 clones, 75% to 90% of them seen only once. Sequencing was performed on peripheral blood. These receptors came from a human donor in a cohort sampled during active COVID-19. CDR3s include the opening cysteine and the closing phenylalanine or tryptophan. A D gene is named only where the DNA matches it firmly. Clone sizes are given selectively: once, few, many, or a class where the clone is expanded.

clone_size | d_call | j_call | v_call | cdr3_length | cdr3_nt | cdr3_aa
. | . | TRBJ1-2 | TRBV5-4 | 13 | TGTGCCAGCAGCTTACAGGGTGGGGATGGCTACACCTTC | CASSLQGGDGYTF
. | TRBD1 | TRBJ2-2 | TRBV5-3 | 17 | TGTGCCAGAAGCTTTTTGGTGGGACAGGGGGCCACCGGGGAGCTGTTTTTT | CARSFLVGQGATGELFF
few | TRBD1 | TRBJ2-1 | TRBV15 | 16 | TGTGCCACCAGCAGAGATCCCCAGGGGGCTATGGGTGAGCAGTTCTTC | CATSRDPQGAMGEQFF
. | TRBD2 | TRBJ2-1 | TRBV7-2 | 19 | TGTGCCAGCAGCTTAGCGTGGATAGCGGGAGACACCACCAGCAATGAGCAGTTCTTC | CASSLAWIAGDTTSNEQFF
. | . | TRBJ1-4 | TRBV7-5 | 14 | TGTGTCAGAAGCCCCAGACAGGGACAAGGAAAACTGTTTTTT | CVRSPRQGQGKLFF
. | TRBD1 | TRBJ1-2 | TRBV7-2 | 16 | TGTGCCAGCAGCTTTCGCCTTGGACAGGGAAAAGGTGGCTACACCTTC | CASSFRLGQGKGGYTF
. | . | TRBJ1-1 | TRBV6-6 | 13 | TGTGCCAGCACGGGGTTCGTGAACACTGAAGCTTTCTTT | CASTGFVNTEAFF
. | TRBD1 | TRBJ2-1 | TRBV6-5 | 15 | TGTGCCAGCATCAGACGGCAGGGGGACTACAATGAGCAGTTCTTC | CASIRRQGDYNEQFF
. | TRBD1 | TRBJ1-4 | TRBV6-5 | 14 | TGTGCCAGCAGTCCGCAGGGGGTACGAGAAAAACTGTTTTTT | CASSPQGVREKLFF
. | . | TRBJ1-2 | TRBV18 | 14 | TGTGCCAGCTCACCCACAGGGAACCGCTATGGCTACACCTTC | CASSPTGNRYGYTF